A selection of T cell receptor beta chains follows, all from one sample in a study of control samples from healthy donors and cancer patients. TCRdb keeps only in-frame clones here, not all; method: immunoSEQ multiplex PCR. The sample carries some 120,000 clones, roughly 91% recorded once. Source material: blood. The receptor source for this set is a man in his forties in good health. CDR3s include the opening cysteine and the closing phenylalanine or tryptophan. The D gene is left open where the match is weak. For some rows the clone size is stated as once, few or many, or as a class when expanded; others skip it.

clone size | J gene | V gene | D gene | CDR3 DNA | CDR3 protein
- | TRBJ2-6 | TRBV6-2/TRBV6-3 | - | TGTGCCAGCAGTTACGTAGAAAGCTCTGGGGCCAACGTCCTGACTTTC | CASSYVESSGANVLTF
- | TRBJ1-1 | TRBV7-9 | - | TGTGCCAGCAGCCCACGTGTCCTGAACACTGAAGCTTTCTTT | CASSPRVLNTEAFF
- | TRBJ2-2 | TRBV11-1 | TRBD1 | TGTGCCAGCAAGTTCAGGGGGCTAGGCACCGGGGAGCTGTTTTTT | CASKFRGLGTGELFF
- | TRBJ1-2 | TRBV19 | - | TGTGCCAGTACCCGGCGGACCGCGCCGTCCGACTACACCTTC | CASTRRTAPSDYTF
- | TRBJ1-1 | TRBV3-1/TRBV3-2 | TRBD1 | TGTGCCAGCAGAAGGACAGGGGTGAACACTGAAGCTTTCTTT | CASRRTGVNTEAFF
- | TRBJ1-4 | TRBV5-1 | - | TGCGCCAGCAGCCCCCGGCAGGGGAGGACTAATGAAAAACTGTTTTTT | CASSPRQGRTNEKLFF
- | TRBJ1-6 | TRBV21-1 | - | TGTGCCAGCAGCGGCTACCCACGCGGGGGAGGCAATTCACCCCTCCACTTT | CASSGYPRGGGNSPLHF
- | TRBJ1-1 | TRBV11-2 | - | TGTGCCAGCAGCTCTGTGGGGTGGGCTGAAGCTTTCTTT | CASSSVGWAEAFF
- | TRBJ1-1 | TRBV7-9 | - | TGTGCCAGCAACCTAGGGGGTACTGAAGCTTTCTTT | CASNLGGTEAFF
- | TRBJ2-2 | TRBV6-6 | TRBD2 | TGTGCCAGCAGTCTGCCCAGTGGGACTAGCGGGGGCCAGAACACCGGGGAGCTGTTTTTT | CASSLPSGTSGGQNTGELFF
- | TRBJ1-2 | TRBV27 | - | TGTGCCAGCAGTTTAGGGGGTCGCTATGGCTACACCTTC | CASSLGGRYGYTF
- | TRBJ1-5 | TRBV12-3/TRBV12-4 | - | TGTGCCAGCAGTTTCGTTAGCAATCAGCCCCAGCATTTT | CASSFVSNQPQHF
- | TRBJ2-1 | TRBV24-1 | TRBD1 | TGTGCCACCAGTGATTTGGTGACAGGGGGCTACAATGAGCAGTTCTTC | CATSDLVTGGYNEQFF
- | TRBJ2-1 | TRBV18 | - | TGTGCCGGGTGCCGGGGGCAGTACTATGAGCAGTTCTTC | CAGCRGQYYEQFF
- | TRBJ2-6 | TRBV29-1 | - | TGCAGCGTCCGGGTGGGCTCTGGGGCCAACGTCCTGACTTTC | CSVRVGSGANVLTF
few | TRBJ2-7 | TRBV7-6 | - | TGTGCCAGCAGCTTGGAGGGTCCCGGTCCCTACGAGCAGTACTTC | CASSLEGPGPYEQYF
few | TRBJ2-2 | TRBV2 | - | TGTGCCAGCAGTGTAGGGGGATCCAGCGGGGAGCTGTTTTTT | CASSVGGSSGELFF
- | TRBJ2-3 | TRBV7-3 | TRBD2 | TGTGCCAGCAGCTTCTACACCCGAGCGGGGTATGATACGCAGTATTTT | CASSFYTRAGYDTQYF
- | TRBJ1-1 | TRBV3-1/TRBV3-2 | TRBD1 | TGTGCCAGCAGCCCTCGGGACAGGGCGAACACTGAAGCTTTCTTT | CASSPRDRANTEAFF
few | TRBJ1-2 | TRBV18 | - | TGTGCCAGCTCACCAGCGTCGCTCCGAGAAAACTATGGCTACACCTTC | CASSPASLRENYGYTF
- | TRBJ1-2 | TRBV4-3 | TRBD1 | TGCGCCAGCAGCCAAGACGGGACAGGGGGCGACGGTGGCTACACCTTC | CASSQDGTGGDGGYTF
- | TRBJ1-1 | TRBV3-1/TRBV3-2 | TRBD1 | TGTGCCAGCAGCCAAGTGAGGGACAGACACACTGAAGCTTTCTTT | CASSQVRDRHTEAFF
- | TRBJ1-5 | TRBV5-1 | - | TGCGCCAGCAGCTTTCGAGGATCTCAGCCCCAGCATTTT | CASSFRGSQPQHF
once | TRBJ2-7 | TRBV5-3 | - | TGTGCCAGAAGCACTAGGACAGAGAGCTCCTACGAGCAGTACTTC | CARSTRTESSYEQYF
- | TRBJ2-3 | TRBV7-6 | TRBD2 | TGTGCCAGCAGCGCTAGCGGGGACGCTAGCACAGATACGCAGTATTTT | CASSASGDASTDTQYF
- | TRBJ2-3 | TRBV6-2/TRBV6-3 | - | TGTGCCAGCAGTTACTCGGTCAGGGGCTCCTTCGAGGGCACAGATACGCAGTATTTT | CASSYSVRGSFEGTDTQYF
- | TRBJ2-2 | TRBV6-6 | - | TGTGCCAGCAGTGCTACCACTAGCGGGGAGCTGTTTTTT | CASSATTSGELFF
few | TRBJ1-5 | TRBV11-3 | - | TGTGCCAGCAGCTTGGGAAGAAATCAGCCCCAGCATTTT | CASSLGRNQPQHF
once | TRBJ1-3 | TRBV3-1/TRBV3-2 | - | TGTGCCAGCCCATTACCCGGGGGCTACAGGCTAAGAACGGGCGGAAACACCATATATTTT | CASPLPGGYRLRTGGNTIYF
- | TRBJ2-2 | TRBV29-1 | TRBD1 | TGCAGCGTCTGGACAGGGAACACCGGGGAGCTGTTTTTT | CSVWTGNTGELFF
- | TRBJ2-2 | TRBV7-2 | - | TGTGCCAGCAGCTTAGTTCCATTGTTAGGGATCGGCACCGGGGAGCTGTTTTTT | CASSLVPLLGIGTGELFF
- | TRBJ2-7 | TRBV7-9 | TRBD1 | TGTGCCAGCAGCTTTGGCTCGGGGACAGACTCCTACGAGCAGTACTTC | CASSFGSGTDSYEQYF
- | TRBJ2-7 | TRBV20-1 | - | TGCAGTGCTAGTGACAGGAGCGGGGACTCCCGCGAGCAGTACTTC | CSASDRSGDSREQYF
- | TRBJ1-1 | TRBV7-2 | - | TGTGCCAGCAGCTCATCCCCCCTGAACACTGAAGCTTTCTTT | CASSSSPLNTEAFF
- | TRBJ2-7 | TRBV4-2 | TRBD2 | TGTGCCAGCAGCCGGACCACTAGCGGGGCGTACGAGCAGTACTTC | CASSRTTSGAYEQYF
- | TRBJ2-5 | TRBV6-5 | - | TGTGCCAGCAGTCCGGACAGCGTCGTGCCCTCGGCCCACTTC | CASSPDSVVPSAHF
- | TRBJ2-2 | TRBV4-1 | - | TGCGCCAGCAGCCAAGTTTTGCAGAAAGCGAACACCGGGGAGCTGTTTTTT | CASSQVLQKANTGELFF
- | TRBJ1-2 | TRBV12-3/TRBV12-4 | - | TGTGCCAGCAGCCCCTGGTCTGGTGGCTACACCTTC | CASSPWSGGYTF
- | TRBJ2-5 | TRBV2 | - | TGTGCCAGCAGTGCCCCTTGGGGAGAGACCCAGTACTTC | CASSAPWGETQYF
- | TRBJ1-4 | TRBV6-1 | - | TGTGCCAGCAGTGAGTACACTCCGGATGAAAAACTGTTTTTT | CASSEYTPDEKLFF
once | TRBJ1-6 | TRBV5-1 | TRBD1 | TGCGCCAGCAGCTTGGCCATACCGGGACAGGGGAATTCACCCCTCCACTTT | CASSLAIPGQGNSPLHF
- | TRBJ1-2 | TRBV6-5 | - | TGTGCCAGCAGGGGTAGCGGCTACACCTTC | CASRGSGYTF
- | TRBJ1-1 | TRBV6-5 | - | TGTGCCAGCAGAGTCAGGGATAACACTGAAGCTTTCTTT | CASRVRDNTEAFF
- | TRBJ2-3 | TRBV15 | - | TGTGCCACCTCCAACCGGGACGGTAGCACAGATACGCAGTATTTT | CATSNRDGSTDTQYF
- | TRBJ2-2 | TRBV24-1 | TRBD1 | TGTGCCACCAGTGACCCCCCAGGACAGGCGAACACCGGGGAGCTGTTTTTT | CATSDPPGQANTGELFF